This TCR beta chain was identified during a study of T-cell reconstitution after alpha-beta-depleted transplantation in children. Study-wide findings and caveats: Expanded graft clones, several hundred of them, were reportedly the source of alpha-beta T cells about two months after transplant. Surviving recipient T cells and thymic progenitors produced the high day-60 TCRbeta diversity seen in some patients. T-cell counts and diversity at one year following transplant were attributed mainly to newly produced T cells.

This clonotype was picked up many times. Its antigen is still unknown. Library preparation (for TCRbeta) was performed with unique molecular identifiers. One entry per CDR3 protein results from TCRdb running MiXCR on the PCR reads. This table has hundreds of thousands of distinct CDR3 sequences, about 7.3% appearing once. The length of the CDR3 is 16 residues. Per the germline V gene, CDR1 is SGHRS and CDR2 is YFSETQ. Germline trimming cut 0 bases from V and 0 bases from J; bases unmatched to any gene: 4. Sequencing was performed on peripheral blood, taken 360 days after TCRalphabeta/CD19-depleted stem cell transplant. The TCR was taken from a female patient between 2 and 15 years old who had a stem cell transplant for Fanconi anemia, so the T cells may come from the graft donor. The gene calls are TRBV5-1 and TRBJ2-3; 7 positions match TRBD1. The CDR3 protein is CASSLDGTVSTDTQYF. CDR3 coding DNA: TGCGCCAGCAGCTTGGATGGGACAGTGAGCACAGATACGCAGTATTTT. The full variable domain, with the rest looked up from reference TRBV5-1 and TRBJ2-3, is KAGVTQTPRYLIKTRGQQVTLSCSPISGHRSVSWYQQTPGQGLQFLFEYFSETQRNKGNFPGRFSGRQFSNSRSEMNVSTLELGDSALYLCASSLDGTVSTDTQYFGPGTRLTVL.